These T cell receptor beta chains were read from a single sample in a study of blood T cell repertoires in COVID-19. Sequenced by immunoSEQ multiplex PCR; TCRdb stores in-frame clones only, minus some. Among about 260,000 clones, about 88% were seen once, and the ten largest hold around 3%. The sequenced sample was PBMCs or T cells enriched from blood (not recorded which). The receptor set was obtained from a woman in her 50s who had recovered from COVID-19. CDR3s include the opening cysteine and the closing phenylalanine or tryptophan. Fields, in order: J gene, clone size, D gene, V gene, CDR3 protein, CDR3 DNA. A D gene is named only where the DNA matches it firmly. Only part of the rows carry a size: once, few, many, or a class if the clone is expanded.

>TRBJ1-3|-|-|TRBV28
CASSANRMKTGGNTIYF
TGTGCCAGCAGTGCGAACAGGATGAAAACGGGTGGAAACACCATATATTTT
>TRBJ1-1|-|-|TRBV19
CASSINRRRDTEAFF
TGTGCCAGTAGTATAAACCGTCGGAGGGACACTGAAGCTTTCTTT
>TRBJ2-1|-|TRBD1|TRBV12-3/TRBV12-4
CASSRGGGGEQFF
TGTGCCAGCAGTAGAGGGGGCGGCGGTGAGCAGTTCTTC
>TRBJ2-6|-|TRBD2|TRBV10-3
CAINPGLSSGAGANVLTF
TGTGCCATCAATCCGGGACTATCCTCGGGAGCTGGGGCCAACGTCCTGACTTTC
>TRBJ2-2|-|TRBD1|TRBV25-1
CASGGRGQNTGELFF
TGTGCCAGCGGAGGTAGGGGGCAGAACACCGGGGAGCTGTTTTTT
>TRBJ1-3|-|-|TRBV6-5
CASSKDRSSGNTIYF
TGTGCCAGCTCCAAGGACAGATCCTCTGGAAACACCATATATTTT
>TRBJ2-7|-|TRBD2|TRBV28
CASSGRAFSYEQYF
TGTGCCAGCAGCGGGAGGGCCTTCTCCTACGAGCAGTACTTC
>TRBJ1-4|-|TRBD1|TRBV5-6
CASSSLGTGGNEKLFF
TGTGCCAGCAGCTCACTCGGGACAGGGGGCAACGAAAAACTGTTTTTT
>TRBJ2-1|-|-|TRBV9
CASSVEIGRQFF
TGTGCCAGCAGCGTAGAGATCGGGAGGCAGTTCTTC
>TRBJ2-6|-|-|TRBV2
CASVAGAGANVLTF
TGTGCCAGCGTTGCAGGGGCTGGGGCCAACGTCCTGACTTTC
>TRBJ1-1|-|-|TRBV5-1
CASTLQVNTEAFF
TGCGCCAGCACACTACAGGTAAACACTGAAGCTTTCTTT
>TRBJ2-1|-|TRBD2|TRBV24-1
CATSDSLADSYNEQFF
TGTGCCACCAGTGATTCCCTAGCGGACTCCTACAATGAGCAGTTCTTC
>TRBJ1-2|-|TRBD1|TRBV3-1/TRBV3-2
CASSQGDRVGYGYTF
TGTGCCAGCAGCCAAGGGGACAGGGTAGGCTATGGCTACACCTTC
>TRBJ2-7|-|TRBD2|TRBV10-3
CATQPGDSGMKDEQYF
TGTGCCACACAGCCCGGGGATAGCGGGATGAAAGACGAGCAGTACTTC
>TRBJ2-6|-|-|TRBV7-9
CASSLVSGAVLTF
TGTGCCAGCAGCTTAGTTAGTGGGGCTGTCCTGACTTTC
>TRBJ1-2|-|TRBD1|TRBV28
CASTSFWTGVGYTF
TGTGCCAGCACCTCATTTTGGACAGGGGTTGGCTACACCTTC
>TRBJ1-3|-|-|TRBV5-1
CASSFDSYSGNTIYF
TGCGCCAGCAGCTTCGACAGTTACTCTGGAAACACCATATATTTT
>TRBJ1-4|-|-|TRBV4-3
CASSQDERATNEKLFF
TGCGCCAGCAGCCAAGATGAAAGAGCAACTAATGAAAAACTGTTTTTT
>TRBJ1-1|-|TRBD1|TRBV19
CASRTGGWTEAFF
TGTGCCAGTAGAACAGGGGGCTGGACTGAAGCTTTCTTT
>TRBJ1-2|-|TRBD1|TRBV28
CASTPGQGYGYTF
TGTGCCAGCACCCCAGGACAGGGGTATGGCTACACCTTC
>TRBJ2-1|-|TRBD2|TRBV5-4
CASSLWGGYNEQFF
TGTGCCAGCAGCTTGTGGGGGGGTTACAATGAGCAGTTCTTC
>TRBJ2-3|-|-|TRBV19
CASSMSADTQYF
TGTGCCAGTAGTATGTCGGCAGATACGCAGTATTTT
>TRBJ2-6|-|-|TRBV18
CASSPGFAGGSGANVLTF
TGTGCCAGCTCACCAGGTTTCGCAGGTGGATCTGGGGCCAACGTCCTGACTTTC
>TRBJ1-6|-|-|TRBV24-1
CATSDFGTTYNSPLHF
TGTGCCACCAGTGATTTCGGGACAACCTATAATTCACCCCTCCACTTT
>TRBJ2-7|-|-|TRBV4-1
CASSQDLGGRGVEQYF
TGCGCCAGCAGCCAAGATCTTGGAGGGAGGGGGGTCGAGCAGTACTTC
>TRBJ1-2|-|-|TRBV28
CASKLAGAEYYGYTF
TGTGCCAGCAAGCTGGCGGGGGCAGAATACTATGGCTACACCTTC
>TRBJ2-7|-|TRBD2|TRBV4-3
CASSQVYSGSYEQYF
TGCGCCAGCAGCCAAGTCTACAGCGGGAGTTACGAGCAGTACTTC
>TRBJ2-1|-|TRBD2|TRBV7-2
CASSLALAGSYNEQFF
TGTGCCAGCAGCTTAGCCCTAGCGGGATCGTACAATGAGCAGTTCTTC
>TRBJ2-7|-|-|TRBV29-1
CSVEDPTGPDYEQYF
TGCAGCGTTGAAGATCCTACGGGTCCGGACTACGAGCAGTACTTC
>TRBJ1-6|-|-|TRBV30
CAWTGNSPLHF
TGTGCCTGGACGGGGAATTCACCCCTCCACTTT
>TRBJ1-4|-|-|TRBV28
CASRHWQGGEKLFF
TGTGCCAGCAGGCATTGGCAGGGAGGTGAAAAACTGTTTTTT
>TRBJ2-7|-|-|TRBV19
CASSPAPGSYEQYF
TGTGCCAGTAGTCCAGCGCCCGGGTCCTACGAGCAGTACTTC
>TRBJ2-1|once|TRBD2|TRBV4-3
CASSQAGTTSDEQFF
TGCGCCAGCAGCCAGGCCGGGACTACAAGCGATGAGCAGTTCTTC
>TRBJ1-3|-|-|TRBV18
CASSPVPGSGNTIYF
TGTGCCAGCTCACCAGTTCCAGGGTCTGGAAACACCATATATTTT
>TRBJ1-1|-|-|TRBV5-1
CASSLGGAGAGTEAFF
TGCGCCAGCAGCTTGGGTGGAGCGGGGGCTGGCACTGAAGCTTTCTTT
>TRBJ2-7|-|-|TRBV7-2
CASSLGPGSSYEQYF
TGTGCCAGCAGCTTAGGTCCGGGAAGCTCCTACGAGCAGTACTTC
>TRBJ2-1|few|-|TRBV5-1
CASSGGTSISYNEQFF
TGCGCCAGCAGCGGGGGGACTTCCATCTCCTACAATGAGCAGTTCTTC